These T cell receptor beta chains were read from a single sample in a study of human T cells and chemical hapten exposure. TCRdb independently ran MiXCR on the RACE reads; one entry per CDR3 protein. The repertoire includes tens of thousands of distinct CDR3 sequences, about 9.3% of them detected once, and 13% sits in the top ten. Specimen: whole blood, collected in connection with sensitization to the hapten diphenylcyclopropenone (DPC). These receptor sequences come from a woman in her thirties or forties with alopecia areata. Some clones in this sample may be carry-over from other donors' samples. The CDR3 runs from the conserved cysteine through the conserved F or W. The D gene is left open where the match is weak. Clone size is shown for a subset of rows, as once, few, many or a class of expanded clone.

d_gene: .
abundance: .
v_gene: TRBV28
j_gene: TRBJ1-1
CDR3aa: CASTQQEKLNTEAFF
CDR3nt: TGTGCCAGCACACAGCAAGAGAAGCTGAACACTGAAGCTTTCTTT

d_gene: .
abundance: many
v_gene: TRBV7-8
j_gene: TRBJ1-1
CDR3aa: CASSLTVGRTEAFF
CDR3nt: TGTGCCAGCAGCTTAACGGTGGGCCGCACTGAAGCTTTCTTT

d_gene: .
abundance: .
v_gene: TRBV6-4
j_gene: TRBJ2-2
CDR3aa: CASSEVGGTGELFF
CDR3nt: TGTGCCAGCAGTGAAGTTGGGGGCACCGGGGAGCTGTTTTTT

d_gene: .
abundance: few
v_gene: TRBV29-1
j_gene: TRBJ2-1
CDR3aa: CSVVFVVEQFF
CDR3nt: TGCAGCGTAGTCTTTGTGGTTGAGCAGTTCTTC

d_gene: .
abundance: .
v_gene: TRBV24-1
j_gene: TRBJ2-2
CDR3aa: CATSEHGGELFF
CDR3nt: TGTGCCACCAGTGAACATGGCGGGGAGCTGTTTTTT

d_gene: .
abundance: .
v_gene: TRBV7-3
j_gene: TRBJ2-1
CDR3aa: CASSLKWGNEQFF
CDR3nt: TGTGCCAGCAGCTTAAAATGGGGAAATGAGCAGTTCTTC

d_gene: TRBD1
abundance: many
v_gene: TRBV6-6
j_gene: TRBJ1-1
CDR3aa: CASSYRDRANTEAFF
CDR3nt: TGTGCCAGCAGTTACCGGGACAGGGCGAACACTGAAGCTTTCTTT

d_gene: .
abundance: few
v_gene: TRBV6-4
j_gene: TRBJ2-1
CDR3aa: CASSDSAGDYNEQFF
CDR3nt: TGTGCCAGCAGTGACTCAGCGGGCGACTACAATGAGCAGTTCTTC

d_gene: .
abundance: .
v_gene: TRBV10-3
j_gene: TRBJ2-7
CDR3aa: CAISSGDYEQYF
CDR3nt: TGTGCCATCAGTAGCGGAGACTACGAGCAGTACTTC

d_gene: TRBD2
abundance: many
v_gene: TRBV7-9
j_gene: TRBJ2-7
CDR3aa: CASSSPGLASHGQYF
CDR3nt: TGTGCCAGCAGCTCCCCGGGACTAGCTTCCCACGGGCAGTACTTC

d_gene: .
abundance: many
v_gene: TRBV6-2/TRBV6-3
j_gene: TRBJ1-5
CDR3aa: CASSSSYNQPQHF
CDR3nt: TGTGCCAGCAGTTCTAGCTACAATCAGCCCCAGCATTTT

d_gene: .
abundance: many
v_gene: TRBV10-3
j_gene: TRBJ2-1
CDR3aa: CAISESQVDEQFF
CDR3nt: TGTGCCATCAGTGAGTCGCAGGTGGATGAGCAGTTCTTC

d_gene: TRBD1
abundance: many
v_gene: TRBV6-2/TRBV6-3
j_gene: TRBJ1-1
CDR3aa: CASSYDRGTAEAFF
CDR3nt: TGTGCCAGCAGTTACGACAGGGGGACCGCTGAAGCTTTCTTT

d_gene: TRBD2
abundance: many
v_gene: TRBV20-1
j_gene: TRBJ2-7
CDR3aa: CSARRLAGDSYEQYF
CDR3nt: TGCAGTGCCCGACGACTAGCGGGGGACTCCTACGAGCAGTACTTC

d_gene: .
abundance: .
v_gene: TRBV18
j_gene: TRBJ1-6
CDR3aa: CASSPNGGNSPLHF
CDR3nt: TGTGCCAGCTCACCAAATGGGGGGAATTCACCCCTCCACTTT

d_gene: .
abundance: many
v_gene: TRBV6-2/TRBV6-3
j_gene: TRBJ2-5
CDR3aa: CASSPRAEETQYF
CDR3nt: TGTGCCAGCAGCCCCAGGGCCGAAGAGACCCAGTACTTC

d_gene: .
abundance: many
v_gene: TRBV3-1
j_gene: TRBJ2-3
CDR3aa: CASSREERLSTDTQYF
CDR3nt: TGTGCCAGCAGCCGAGAGGAGCGGCTTAGCACAGATACGCAGTATTTT

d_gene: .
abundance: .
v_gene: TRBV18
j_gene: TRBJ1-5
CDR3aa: CASSRLDGPQHF
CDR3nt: TGTGCCAGCTCACGGTTAGACGGACCCCAGCATTTT

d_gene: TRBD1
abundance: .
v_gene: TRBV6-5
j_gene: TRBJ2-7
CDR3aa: CASSYSSTGQGRRAYEQYF
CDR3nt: TGTGCCAGCAGTTACTCCTCGACGGGACAGGGTAGAAGGGCCTACGAGCAGTACTTC

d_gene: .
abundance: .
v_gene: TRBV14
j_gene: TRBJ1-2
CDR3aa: CASSPLGDFYGYTF
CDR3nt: TGTGCCAGCAGCCCCTTGGGAGACTTCTATGGCTACACCTTC

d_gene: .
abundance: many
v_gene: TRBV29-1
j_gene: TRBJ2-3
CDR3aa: CSVELGSSDTQYF
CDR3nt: TGCAGCGTTGAACTGGGGAGTTCGGATACGCAGTATTTT

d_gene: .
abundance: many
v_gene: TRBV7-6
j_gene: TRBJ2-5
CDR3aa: CASSLDRGNQETQYF
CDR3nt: TGTGCCAGCAGCTTAGATCGGGGGAACCAAGAGACCCAGTACTTC

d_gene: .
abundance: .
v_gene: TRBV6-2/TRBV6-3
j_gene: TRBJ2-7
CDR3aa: CASTKTGKTDWSSYEQYF
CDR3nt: TGTGCCAGCACCAAAACGGGGAAAACCGACTGGAGCTCCTACGAGCAGTACTTC

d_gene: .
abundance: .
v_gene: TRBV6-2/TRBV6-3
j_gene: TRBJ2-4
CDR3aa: CASRSTGKTKNIQYF
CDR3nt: TGTGCCAGCAGATCTACAGGGAAAACCAAAAACATTCAGTACTTC

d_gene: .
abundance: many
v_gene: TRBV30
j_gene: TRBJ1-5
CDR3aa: CAWSVKVNQPQHF
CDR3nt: TGTGCCTGGAGTGTAAAAGTCAATCAGCCCCAGCATTTT

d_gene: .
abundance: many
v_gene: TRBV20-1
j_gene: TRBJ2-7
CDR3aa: CSAPGGSPYEQYF
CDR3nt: TGCAGTGCCCCGGGGGGCTCCCCGTACGAGCAGTACTTC

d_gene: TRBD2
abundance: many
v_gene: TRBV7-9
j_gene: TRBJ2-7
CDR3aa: CASSSSSGGSSYEQYF
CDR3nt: TGTGCCAGCAGCTCCTCTAGCGGGGGGTCCTCCTACGAGCAGTACTTC

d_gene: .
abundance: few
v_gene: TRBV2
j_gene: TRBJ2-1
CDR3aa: CASSVSSVIYNEQFF
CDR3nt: TGTGCCAGCAGCGTTTCTAGCGTAATTTACAATGAGCAGTTCTTC

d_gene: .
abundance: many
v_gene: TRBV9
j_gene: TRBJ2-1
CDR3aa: CASSAPPDTYNEQFF
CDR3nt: TGTGCCAGCAGCGCCCCCCCCGACACCTACAATGAGCAGTTCTTC

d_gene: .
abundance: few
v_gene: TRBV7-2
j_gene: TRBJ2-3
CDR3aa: CASSSGTIGDTQYF
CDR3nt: TGTGCCAGCAGCTCCGGGACCATTGGAGATACGCAGTATTTT

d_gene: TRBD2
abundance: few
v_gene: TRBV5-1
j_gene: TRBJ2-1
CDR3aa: CASSLPLASGATGDEQFF
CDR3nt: TGCGCCAGCAGCTTGCCGTTGGCTAGCGGGGCCACCGGGGATGAGCAGTTCTTC

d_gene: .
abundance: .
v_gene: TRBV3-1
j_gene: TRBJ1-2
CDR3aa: CASSQEAVYGYTF
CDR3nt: TGTGCCAGCAGCCAAGAGGCGGTCTATGGCTACACCTTC

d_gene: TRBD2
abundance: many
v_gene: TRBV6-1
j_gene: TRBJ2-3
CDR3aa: CASSETSGGGGADTQYF
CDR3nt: TGTGCCAGCAGTGAAACTAGCGGGGGCGGAGGGGCAGATACGCAGTATTTT

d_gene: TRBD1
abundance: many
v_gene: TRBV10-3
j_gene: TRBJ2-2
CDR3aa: CAISEPVGTGSLGELFF
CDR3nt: TGTGCCATCAGTGAGCCCGTTGGGACAGGTTCCCTCGGGGAGCTGTTTTTT

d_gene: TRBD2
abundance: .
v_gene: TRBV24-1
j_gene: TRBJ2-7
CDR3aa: CATSDPTSGGFLYF
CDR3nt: TGTGCCACCAGTGATCCGACTAGCGGGGGATTCCTGTACTTC

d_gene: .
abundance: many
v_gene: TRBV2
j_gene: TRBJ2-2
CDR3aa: CAKGRRDTGELFF
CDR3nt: TGTGCCAAGGGACGAAGGGATACCGGGGAGCTGTTTTTT

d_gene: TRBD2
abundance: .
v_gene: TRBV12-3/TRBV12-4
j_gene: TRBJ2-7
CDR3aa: CASSSQFQGTSYEQYF
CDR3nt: TGTGCCAGCAGCTCCCAATTCCAGGGGACTAGCTACGAGCAGTACTTC

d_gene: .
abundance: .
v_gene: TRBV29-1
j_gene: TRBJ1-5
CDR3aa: CSVVDGGNQPQHF
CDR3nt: TGCAGCGTAGTGGACGGGGGCAATCAGCCCCAGCATTTT

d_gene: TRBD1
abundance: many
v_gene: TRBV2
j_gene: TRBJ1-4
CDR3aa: CASSLQGAEEKLFF
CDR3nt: TGTGCCAGCAGTTTACAGGGGGCCGAGGAAAAACTGTTTTTT

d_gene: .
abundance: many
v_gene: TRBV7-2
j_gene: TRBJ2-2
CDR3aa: CASSRTDTGELFF
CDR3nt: TGTGCCAGCAGTAGGACAGACACCGGGGAGCTGTTTTTT

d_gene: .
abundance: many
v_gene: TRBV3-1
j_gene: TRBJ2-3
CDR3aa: CASSQGSANTRTDTQYF
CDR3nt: TGTGCCAGCAGCCAAGGGTCGGCGAATACACGCACAGATACGCAGTATTTT

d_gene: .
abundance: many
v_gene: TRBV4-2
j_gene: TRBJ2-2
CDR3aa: CASSHWPGTGELFF
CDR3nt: TGTGCCAGCAGCCATTGGCCAGGCACCGGGGAGCTGTTTTTT

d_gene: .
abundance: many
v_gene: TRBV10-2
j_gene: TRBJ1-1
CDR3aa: CASRPRQRRLNTEAFF
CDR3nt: TGCGCCAGCAGACCGAGACAGCGGAGACTGAACACTGAAGCTTTCTTT

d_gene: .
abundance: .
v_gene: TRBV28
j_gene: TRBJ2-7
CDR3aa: CASSFPPPTGEQYF
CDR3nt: TGTGCCAGCAGTTTTCCCCCACCGACGGGCGAGCAGTACTTC

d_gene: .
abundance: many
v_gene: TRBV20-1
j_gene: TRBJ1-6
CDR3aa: CSARDRQGGSPLHF
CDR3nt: TGCAGTGCTAGAGATCGGCAGGGCGGATCACCCCTCCACTTT

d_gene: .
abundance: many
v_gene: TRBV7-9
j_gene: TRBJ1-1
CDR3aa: CASSPRQEAFF
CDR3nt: TGTGCCAGCAGCCCTAGGCAGGAGGCTTTCTTT

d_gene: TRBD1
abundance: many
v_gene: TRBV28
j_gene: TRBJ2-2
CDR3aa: CASSLLGQGVRYTGELFF
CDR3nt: TGTGCCAGCAGTTTATTGGGTCAGGGGGTCCGTTACACCGGGGAGCTGTTTTTT

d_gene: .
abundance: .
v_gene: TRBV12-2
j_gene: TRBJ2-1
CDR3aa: CASRFPKDRSSYNEQFF
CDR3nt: TGTGCAAGTCGCTTCCCGAAAGACAGGAGCTCCTACAATGAGCAGTTCTTC

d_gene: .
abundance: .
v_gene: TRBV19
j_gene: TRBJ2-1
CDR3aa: CASSITQNEQFF
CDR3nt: TGTGCCAGTAGTATCACACAAAATGAGCAGTTCTTC

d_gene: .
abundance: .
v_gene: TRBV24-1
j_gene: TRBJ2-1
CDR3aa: CATSDPPRGAEFF
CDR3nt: TGTGCCACCAGTGACCCTCCCCGGGGGGCCGAGTTCTTC

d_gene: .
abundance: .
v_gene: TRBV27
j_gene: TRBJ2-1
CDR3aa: CASSPGIEQFF
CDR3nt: TGTGCCAGCAGTCCAGGCATTGAGCAGTTCTTC

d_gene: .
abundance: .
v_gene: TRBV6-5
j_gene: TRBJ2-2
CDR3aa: CASRFDSLLNTGELFF
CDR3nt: TGTGCCAGCAGGTTTGACAGTCTATTGAACACCGGGGAGCTGTTTTTT